The source of this T cell receptor beta chain is a study of cytotoxic CD8 clonotypes in ibrutinib-treated CLL. General study points: Rising at ibrutinib response, clonality subsequently fell back toward baseline at progression.

A single count supports this clone. The antigen is not known. The method was immunoSEQ multiplex PCR; TCRdb's version includes in-frame clones alone and lacks a portion of them. The sample yields under 150,000 clones, approximately 89% seen once. V lost 3 bases, J lost 2 bases, and 11 bases stayed unmatched. Germline V gene data show CDR1 as LNHDA and CDR2 as SQIVND (reference sequence). The CDR3 sequence is 17 residues long. Material: PBMCs, obtained after 12 months of ibrutinib treatment. The sequence was collected from a human donor with chronic lymphocytic leukemia. The chain joins TRBV19 to TRBJ2-7, with 9 bases that match TRBD1. This CDR3 reads CASSIPSTGGSTYEQYF. CDR3 sequence (DNA): TGTGCCAGTAGTATTCCCTCAACAGGGGGCTCTACCTACGAGCAGTACTTC.